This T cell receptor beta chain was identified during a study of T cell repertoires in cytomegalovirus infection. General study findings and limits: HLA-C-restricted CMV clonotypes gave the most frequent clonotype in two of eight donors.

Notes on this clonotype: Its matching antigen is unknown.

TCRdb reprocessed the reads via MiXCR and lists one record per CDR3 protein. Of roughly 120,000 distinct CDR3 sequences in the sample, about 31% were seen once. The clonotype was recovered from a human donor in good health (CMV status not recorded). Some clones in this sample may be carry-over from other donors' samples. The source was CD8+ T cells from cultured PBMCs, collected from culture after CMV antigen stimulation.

The CDR3 DNA is TGTGCCAGCAAAAAAGAGGGTGGGGGTATCGGTTATGAGCAGTTCTTC. Amino acids: CASKKEGGGIGYEQFF. This chain connects TRBV6-1 to TRBJ2-1; D is perhaps TRBD1 or TRBD2 (5 bases each). The germline CDR1 and CDR2 sequences are MNHNS and SASEGT. The length of the CDR3 is 16 residues. V gave up 7 bases and J gave up 8 bases, with 24 bases separating them.